Listed here are 6 T cell receptor beta chains from one sample, sequenced in a study of control samples from healthy donors and cancer patients. Method: immunoSEQ multiplex PCR; TCRdb's copy keeps in-frame clones and lacks some. This sample has 100,000 or so clones; 82% occur once, and the top ten carry approximately 9.4%. The specimen was blood. Source of these receptors: a woman aged 55-70 years in good health.

The V gene is TRBV6-4, the J gene TRBJ2-2; D gene ambiguous. Germline-derived CDR1 and CDR2 are MRHNA and SNTAGT. The ends were cut back, 5 bases at V and 0 bases at J, with 7 bases in the middle. This CDR3 is 14 amino acids long. In nucleotides, the CDR3 is TGTGCCAGCAGTCCATCATCGAACACCGGGGAGCTGTTTTTT. Amino acids: CASSPSSNTGELFF.

The chain couples TRBV18 to TRBJ2-7; 10 nucleotides agree with TRBD1. This CDR3 spans 15 amino acids. Germline CDR1 KGHSH, CDR2 LQKENI. The V gene end was trimmed by 2 bases and the J gene end by 6 bases; junction bases not matched to a gene: 7. CDR3 region: CASSPSGQGLGEQYF. Here the CDR3 DNA reads TGTGCCAGCTCACCATCGGGACAGGGGCTTGGCGAGCAGTACTTC.

The CDR3 bases are TGTGCCAGTAGTCTACAGGGCTTACGGGGGGAAAAACTGTTTTTT. This sequence encodes CASSLQGLRGEKLFF. The V call is TRBV19, the J call TRBJ1-4, with a possible D match to TRBD1 (6 bases). The CDR3 consists of 15 residues. Germline V gene lookup returns CDR1 LNHDA and CDR2 SQIVND (reference sequence). Trimming cost V 5 bases and J 8 bases, with 18 bases left between them.

The chain couples TRBV12-5 to TRBJ2-1; the match to TRBD2 covers 12 bases. The V gene's germline CDR1 is LGHNT and CDR2 FRNRAP. V was clipped by 5 bases and J by 6 bases; unmatched bases: 2. This CDR3 is 14 amino acids long. CDR3 protein: CASGATSGSNEQFF. CDR3 in DNA: TGTGCTAGTGGTGCGACTAGCGGGAGCAATGAGCAGTTCTTC.

This clone was picked up one time. The V call is TRBV28, the J call TRBJ1-5; maybe TRBD1 (6 bases). Trimming removed 3 bases from V and 4 bases from J, with 13 bases in between. CDR3 length: 15 residues. CDR1 and CDR2 (germline): MDHEN, SYDVKM. In DNA form, the CDR3 reads TGTGCCAGCAGTTTTGGTGGGACAACTAATCAGCCCCAGCATTTT. As protein: CASSFGGTTNQPQHF.

J is TRBJ2-6 and V is TRBV28, with D perhaps matching TRBD1 (5 bases). This CDR3 has 18 residues. The germline gives CDR1 MDHEN, CDR2 SYDVKM. The ends were cut back, 4 bases at V and 4 bases at J, with 20 bases in the middle. The chain's CDR3 is CASSSIGVSIAGANVLTF. CDR3 in DNA: TGTGCCAGCAGTTCTATAGGGGTCTCTATAGCCGGGGCCAACGTCCTGACTTTC.